The 11 T cell receptor beta chains below all came from one sample that was sequenced in a study of blood T cell repertoires in COVID-19. Repertoires were generated with immunoSEQ multiplex PCR, while TCRdb's copy carries only in-frame clones and drops some. The sample lists about 370,000 clones, approximately 90% seen once, with more than 0.8% in the top ten. Source material: PBMCs or T cells enriched from blood (not recorded which). These receptors came from a man younger than 35 who had recovered from COVID-19.

The J gene is TRBJ2-7, the V gene TRBV5-5; a possible D gene is TRBD2 (6 bases). Deletions cut 3 bases from V and 0 bases from J, with 19 bases between. This CDR3 has 17 amino acids. CDR1 is SGHKS, CDR2 YYEKEE, per germline (reference sequence). The CDR3, as DNA: TGTGCCAGCAGCTCCTTCGAGACTAGACAGCTCTCCTACGAGCAGTACTTC. Translation gives CASSSFETRQLSYEQYF.

V and J are TRBV5-1 and TRBJ2-3; 7 bases are a match to TRBD1. The CDR3 spans 14 residues. Germline CDR1 and CDR2: SGHRS and YFSETQ. With V trimmed by 7 bases and J by 4 bases, 9 bases remained unmatched. This CDR3 reads CASHDLTGADTQYF. The CDR3 nucleotides are TGCGCCAGCCACGACTTAACAGGGGCAGATACGCAGTATTTT.

This chain connects TRBV5-1 to TRBJ1-6; 8 positions match TRBD1. Trimming cost V 0 bases and J 9 bases; bases outside gene matches: 2. This CDR3 has 14 residues. Germline V gives CDR1 SGHRS, CDR2 YFSETQ. CDR3 sequence (DNA): TGCGCCAGCAGCTTGGTTCAGGGGGCTTCACCCCTCCACTTT. This sequence encodes CASSLVQGASPLHF.

V is TRBV28 and J is TRBJ2-7; 7 nucleotides agree with TRBD1. The CDR3 contains 15 residues. Germline V gene data show CDR1 as MDHEN and CDR2 as SYDVKM. The V gene end was trimmed by 4 bases and the J gene end by 1 base; junction bases not matched to a gene: 7. In DNA form, the CDR3 reads TGTGCCAGCAGTTCCCCACAGGGGATATCCTACGAGCAGTACTTC. As protein: CASSSPQGISYEQYF.

This sequence joins TRBV6-6 and TRBJ2-1, with a tentative D call TRBD2 (7 bases). V was pared by 0 bases and J by 8 bases, with 17 bases between. Germline-derived CDR1 and CDR2 are MNHNY and SVGAGI (reference sequence). The CDR3 spans 16 residues. The DNA of the CDR3 is TGTGCCAGCAGTTACTCTGGGAGGGGGGGCGCAGATGAGCAGTTCTTC. It translates to CASSYSGRGGADEQFF.

V usage is TRBV27 and J usage is TRBJ1-1; D is unclear. This CDR3 contains 14 residues. Germline V gene lookup returns CDR1 MNHEY and CDR2 SMNVEV (reference sequence). The V end was cut by 5 bases, the J end by 2 bases, with 12 bases between. CDR3 sequence reads: CASSMDWANTEAFF. The CDR3 DNA sequence: TGTGCCAGCAGTATGGACTGGGCAAACACTGAAGCTTTCTTT.

V and J are TRBV10-3 and TRBJ1-5; 8 positions match TRBD1. Germline V gives CDR1 ENHRY, CDR2 SYGVKD. The CDR3 runs to 16 residues. Unmatched junction bases numbered 7, after V lost 0 bases and J lost 6 bases. The DNA for the CDR3 is TGTGCCATCAGTGAGTCGGCAGGGGGCTGGGGTCAGCCCCAGCATTTT. Encoded protein: CAISESAGGWGQPQHF.

V gene TRBV4-2 combines with J gene TRBJ2-1, with 11 bases lining up with TRBD2. V trimming: 0 bases; J trimming: 7 bases; junction bases outside the gene matches: 11. Germline V gene lookup returns CDR1 LGHNA and CDR2 YNFKEQ. This CDR3 is 18 amino acids long. CDR3: CASSQDYRTSGPYNEQFF. For the CDR3, the DNA is TGTGCCAGCAGCCAAGATTATCGGACTAGCGGGCCATATAATGAGCAGTTCTTC.

The chain is built from TRBV7-9 and TRBJ2-7; D gene unclear. The germline V gene has CDR1 SEHNR and CDR2 FQNEAQ (reference sequence). V lost 1 base to trimming and J lost 3 bases, with 13 bases between them. The CDR3 contains 15 residues. The CDR3 nucleotides read TGTGCCAGCAGCTTAGGTGGGCCCAACCACTACGAGCAGTACTTC. Protein: CASSLGGPNHYEQYF.

A single count supports this clone. The chain is built from TRBV6-5 and TRBJ2-1; weak D call: TRBD2 (6 bases). This CDR3 spans 12 amino acids. V was cut by 6 bases and J by 9 bases, with 12 bases left in between. CDR1 MNHEY and CDR2 SVGAGI come from the germline V gene. The CDR3 loop is CASRGIAVEQFF. In nucleotides, the CDR3 is TGTGCCAGCAGGGGCATAGCGGTTGAGCAGTTCTTC.

The V gene is TRBV12-3 or TRBV12-4, the J gene TRBJ1-4; 8 positions agree with TRBD1. V dropped 5 bases and J dropped 13; count of bases not matched to a gene: 6. CDR3 size: 12 residues. CDR3 amino acids: CASSLYRGRLFF. As DNA, the CDR3 is TGTGCCAGCAGTCTCTACAGGGGGAGACTGTTTTTT.